Each of the 20 T cell receptor beta chains below was sequenced from the same sample in a study of OX40 agonist ivuxolimab in advanced cancers. The protocol was immunoSEQ multiplex PCR, while the TCRdb copy is restricted to in-frame clones and leaves out a portion. The profile shows roughly 40,000 clones, about nine tenths of them singletons. Here the sequenced sample was CD4+ or CD8+ T cells sorted from blood, taken in a trial of the OX40 agonist ivuxolimab. These receptors all come from an adult with an advanced solid tumor such as melanoma, head and neck, liver or kidney cancer.

The chain carries TRBV7-9 and TRBJ2-7; D possibly uses TRBD1 or TRBD2 (5 bases each). The CDR3 totals 16 residues. The germline V and J ends were trimmed by 3 bases and 7 bases, with 22 bases remaining between them. Germline lookup yields CDR1 SEHNR and CDR2 FQNEAQ (reference sequence). In DNA, the CDR3 is TGTGCCAGCAGCTTGTCTTTTGGGACGGGCACTTATGAGCAGTACTTC. It encodes CASSLSFGTGTYEQYF.

This chain links TRBV2 with TRBJ2-1; D gene ambiguous. The CDR3 covers 16 residues. Germline V lookup: CDR1 SNHLY, CDR2 FYNNEI. The V end lost 2 bases, the J end lost 1 base, and 12 bases lay between the germline ends. In nucleotides, the CDR3 is TGTGCCAGCAGTGAACGCCACCTCGGGTCCTACAATGAGCAGTTCTTC. Protein sequence: CASSERHLGSYNEQFF.

The chain employs TRBV6-6 and TRBJ1-1; no firm D call. The CDR3 is 14 residues long. CDR1 is MNHNY, CDR2 SVGAGI, per germline (reference sequence). V dropped 6 bases and J dropped 5 bases, with 16 bases sitting between them. The DNA of the CDR3 is TGTGCCAGCAGCCTAGTGTCGGTCCGGACTGAAGCTTTCTTT. It codes for CASSLVSVRTEAFF.

Notes on this clone: One end of the junction varies from germline; a read error may be responsible. The V call is TRBV6-4, the J call TRBJ2-6; D is perhaps TRBD1 (6 bases). This CDR3 has 16 residues. Germline V gene sequence: CDR1 MRHNA, CDR2 SNTAGT. CDR3 protein: CASSDRDNSGTNVLTF. Written as DNA, the CDR3 is TGTGCCAGCAGTGACCGGGACAACTCTGGGACCAACGTCCTGACTTTC.

The V gene is TRBV28, the J gene TRBJ2-5; D may be TRBD2 (6 bases). Germline CDR1 and CDR2: MDHEN and SYDVKM. The CDR3 covers 15 residues. V was pared by 5 bases and J by 4 bases, with 17 bases between. Here the CDR3 DNA reads TGTGCCAGCAGTCTCCTCGCGGAGGGAGCAGAGACCCAGTACTTC. The encoded protein is CASSLLAEGAETQYF.

The rearrangement links TRBV27 to TRBJ1-4; 7 bases map to TRBD1. The V and J ends lost 7 bases and 7 bases, in that order; junction bases with no gene match: 9. The CDR3 length is 14 residues. The V gene's germline CDR1 is MNHEY and CDR2 SMNVEV (reference sequence). The CDR3 loop is CASTPTGKGEKLFF. The DNA of the CDR3 is TGTGCCAGCACACCGACAGGGAAGGGTGAAAAACTGTTTTTT.

The V call is TRBV7-6, the J call TRBJ2-7, with 7 bases lining up with TRBD1. Germline CDR1 SGHVS, CDR2 FNYEAQ. With V trimmed by 5 bases and J by 0 bases, 10 bases remained unmatched. This CDR3 is built from 16 residues. The CDR3: CASSPPDGTASYEQYF. The DNA of the CDR3 is TGTGCCAGCAGCCCGCCCGATGGGACAGCCTCCTACGAGCAGTACTTC.

The chain couples TRBV7-9 to TRBJ2-7; D is unresolved. V lost 6 bases and J 4 bases, leaving 10 bases between the germline ends. Germline CDR1 and CDR2: SEHNR and FQNEAQ (reference sequence). The CDR3 sequence is 12 residues long. The CDR3 DNA reads TGTGCCAGCAGAAAGGTGGGGTACGAGCAGTACTTC. This codes for CASRKVGYEQYF.

This chain connects TRBV2 to TRBJ1-4, with 7 bases aligning to TRBD1. Trimming cost V 2 bases and J 0 bases; bases outside gene matches: 6. This CDR3 spans 17 amino acids. Germline CDR1 is SNHLY and CDR2 is FYNNEI. CDR3 region: CASSEYGTVTTNEKLFF. DNA of the CDR3: TGTGCCAGCAGTGAATATGGGACAGTCACAACTAATGAAAAACTGTTTTTT. Full variable domain (rest looked up from reference TRBV2 and TRBJ1-4): EPEVTQTPSHQVTQMGQEVILRCVPISNHLYFYWYRQILGQKVEFLVSFYNNEISEKSEIFDDQFSVERPDGSNFTLKIRSTKLEDSAMYFCASSEYGTVTTNEKLFFGSGTQLSVL.

The chain recombines TRBV10-3 with TRBJ2-2; 7 bases align to TRBD2. Germline CDR1 and CDR2: ENHRY and SYGVKD. V shed 4 bases, J shed 2 bases, and the junction held 7 bases outside the gene matches. The CDR3 sequence is 16 residues long. CDR3 DNA: TGTGCCATCAGTGCTTTCGGGACTACCAACACCGGGGAGCTGTTTTTT. Translation gives CAISAFGTTNTGELFF.

DNA for the CDR3: TGTGCCAGCAGCTTAGACAGTACGAGTTCTGGGGCCAACGTCCTGACTTTC. It yields the protein CASSLDSTSSGANVLTF. This chain joins TRBV7-2 and TRBJ2-6, with unresolved D. This CDR3 region has 17 residues. CDR1 SGHTA and CDR2 FQGNSA come from the germline V gene. V was pared by 1 base and J by 1 base, with 11 bases between.

This chain joins TRBV6-1 and TRBJ2-7, with TRBD2 matching 7 bases. CDR3 length equals 15 residues. V shed 1 base and J 3 bases; nucleotides not matched to a gene: 6. Germline V gene lookup returns CDR1 MNHNS and CDR2 SASEGT. The CDR3 DNA reads as TGTGCCAGCAGTGAAGACCCGACTAGCTTCTACGAGCAGTACTTC. This gives the protein CASSEDPTSFYEQYF.

This clone was recorded once. The chain recombines TRBV6-5 with TRBJ1-1, with D perhaps TRBD1 (6 bases). There are 13 residues in the CDR3. The V gene lost 8 bases and the J gene lost 7 bases, with 17 bases spanning the gap. CDR1 and CDR2 (germline): MNHEY, SVGAGI. The CDR3 nucleotides are TGTGCCAGCCACCGTGGGGGCGCGGTTGAAGCTTTCTTT. Encoded protein: CASHRGGAVEAFF.

This clone turned up a few times. J is TRBJ2-1 and V is TRBV7-2; tentatively, D is TRBD1 (6 bases). The CDR3 runs to 19 residues. Trimming stripped 0 bases from V and 0 bases from J, with 18 bases between. From germline, CDR1 is SGHTA and CDR2 FQGNSA. The CDR3 region is CASSLAPFEGEHSYNEQFF. DNA for the CDR3: TGTGCCAGCAGCTTAGCCCCCTTTGAGGGGGAGCACTCCTACAATGAGCAGTTCTTC.

This clone appeared a single time. This chain joins TRBV27 and TRBJ2-5, with TRBD2 matching over 9 bases. CDR1 MNHEY and CDR2 SMNVEV come from the germline V gene (reference sequence). Trimming took 5 bases from V and 5 from J; bases not matched to a gene: 12. This CDR3 spans 16 amino acids. This CDR3 is CASSPRVAGEPETQYF. In DNA form, the CDR3 reads TGTGCCAGCAGTCCCCGGGTAGCGGGAGAGCCGGAGACCCAGTACTTC.

The V call is TRBV19, the J call TRBJ2-4; D is uncertain. The CDR3 totals 14 residues. The germline CDR1 and CDR2 sequences are LNHDA and SQIVND (reference sequence). The germline V and J ends were trimmed by 3 bases and 1 base, with 7 bases remaining between them. The CDR3 loop reads CASSIKGAKNIQYF. In DNA form, the CDR3 reads TGTGCCAGTAGTATCAAAGGGGCCAAAAACATTCAGTACTTC.

The V gene is TRBV6-1, the J gene TRBJ2-7; unclear D gene. The germline V gene has CDR1 MNHNS and CDR2 SASEGT. V gave up 2 bases and J gave up 3 bases, with 5 bases separating them. This CDR3 is 12 amino acids long. The CDR3 DNA reads as TGTGCCAGCAGTGAATGGAGCTACGAGCAGTACTTC. This codes for CASSEWSYEQYF.

V usage is TRBV19 and J usage is TRBJ1-1, with D unresolved. The CDR3 covers 13 residues. Germline assignment: CDR1 LNHDA and CDR2 SQIVND (reference sequence). V gave up 3 bases and J gave up 1 base, with 6 bases separating them. Here the CDR3 DNA reads TGTGCCAGTAGTATGTTCAGGAACACTGAAGCTTTCTTT. Protein product: CASSMFRNTEAFF.

Only a few counts were recorded for this clone. The V call is TRBV2, the J call TRBJ1-2; D remains ambiguous. This CDR3 is 12 amino acids long. The germline V and J ends were trimmed by 9 bases and 2 bases, with 10 bases remaining between them. The V gene's germline CDR1 is SNHLY and CDR2 FYNNEI. CDR3 in DNA: TGTGCCAGTACCGGTTCGAACTATGGCTACACCTTC. It is translated as CASTGSNYGYTF. Drawing the rest from reference TRBV2 and TRBJ1-2, the complete variable domain is EPEVTQTPSHQVTQMGQEVILRCVPISNHLYFYWYRQILGQKVEFLVSFYNNEISEKSEIFDDQFSVERPDGSNFTLKIRSTKLEDSAMYFCASTGSNYGYTFGSGTRLTVV.

The chain employs TRBV7-8 and TRBJ2-7; tentatively, D is TRBD2 (6 bases). CDR1 and CDR2 from the germline V gene are SGHVS and FQNEAQ. Trimming stripped 4 bases from V and 6 bases from J, with 16 bases between. This CDR3 has 14 amino acids. The CDR3 DNA follows: TGTGCCAGCAGCTCCACGTCAGGAGCGGGCGAGCAGTACTTC. Its protein is CASSSTSGAGEQYF.